This T cell receptor (beta chain) derives from a study of identical twins. Broader study findings: Surplus twin overlap in beta out-of-frame sequences was less pronounced. Models came in too low on out-of-frame TCR alpha sharing in monozygotic twins.

This clonotype was detected many times. What it binds is not known. TCRdb analysed the 5' RACE reads with MiXCR anew, one entry per CDR3 protein. The sample holds about 690,000 distinct CDR3 sequences, around 6.1% seen once. This CDR3 is built from 14 residues. Trimming took off 3 bases at V and 0 bases at J, with 9 bases between the two ends. Germline CDR1 and CDR2: SGHTA and FQGNSA. The genes are TRBV7-2 and TRBJ2-7, with D perhaps given as TRBD1 or TRBD2 (6 bases each). The TCR originated in a man younger than 30 in good health. Input material: naive T cells sorted from blood. CDR3 in DNA: TGTGCCAGCAGCTTGGGGGGCGGCTCCTACGAGCAGTACTTC. Translating gives CASSLGGGSYEQYF.